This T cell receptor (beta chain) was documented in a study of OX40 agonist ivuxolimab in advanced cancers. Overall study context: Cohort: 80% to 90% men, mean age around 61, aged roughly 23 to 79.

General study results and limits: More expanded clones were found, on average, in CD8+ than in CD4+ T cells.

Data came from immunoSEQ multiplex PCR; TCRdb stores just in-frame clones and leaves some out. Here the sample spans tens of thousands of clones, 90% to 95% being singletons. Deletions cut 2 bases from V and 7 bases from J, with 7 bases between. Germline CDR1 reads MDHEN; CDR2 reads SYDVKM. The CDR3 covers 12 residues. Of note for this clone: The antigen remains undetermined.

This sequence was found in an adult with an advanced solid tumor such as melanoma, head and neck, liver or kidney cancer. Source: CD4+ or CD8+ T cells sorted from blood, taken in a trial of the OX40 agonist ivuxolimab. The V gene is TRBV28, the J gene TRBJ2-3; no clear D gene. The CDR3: CASSLSANTQYF. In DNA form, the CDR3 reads TGTGCCAGCAGTTTAAGCGCTAATACGCAGTATTTT. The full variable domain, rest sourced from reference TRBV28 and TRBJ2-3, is DVKVTQSSRYLVKRTGEKVFLECVQDMDHENMFWYRQDPGLGLRLIYFSYDVKMKEKGDIPEGYSVSREKKERFSLILESASTNQTSMYLCASSLSANTQYFGPGTRLTVL.